This TCR beta chain originates from a study of blood T cells in healthy people across ages. Findings and limits, study-wide: Because sorting was not performed, PBMCs prevented conclusive naive versus antigen-experienced comparison.

Losses at the gene ends were 1 base for V and 2 bases for J; bases not matched to a gene: 5. CDR3 length: 15 amino acids. Germline V lookup: CDR1 SGHTA, CDR2 FQGNSA. The second PCR ran about 6 to 12 cycles with a sample-barcoded 5' primer and J-beta primers. One entry per CDR3 protein, called by TCRdb with MiXCR from the 5' RACE reads. The sample has about 800,000 distinct CDR3 sequences; around a quarter are singletons. The study isolated at least 7 million PBMCs from each sample. About this clonotype: Antigen unknown.

This sample was also put to use in a study of T cells of mothers and their children. From that second work: Samples came from a few healthy Caucasian mothers and their six children.

The source of this sequence is a boy aged 10-17 years in good health. Source material: blood. This chain uses TRBV7-2 with TRBJ2-7, with 7 bases that match TRBD2. Written as DNA, the CDR3 is TGTGCCAGCAGCTTAGATCGGGGGAGGGCCTACGAGCAGTACTTC. Translated: CASSLDRGRAYEQYF.